This T cell receptor beta chain comes out of a study of blood T cell repertoires in COVID-19. J lost 6 bases, V lost 6 bases, and 10 bases had no gene match. The CDR3 length is 14 residues. From germline, CDR1 is MNHEY and CDR2 SVGAGI. As originally analysed: Amplification of reference gene primers was used by the study to estimate nucleated cell counts. This table comes from immunoSEQ multiplex PCR, and its TCRdb copy is limited to in-frame clones, with some not included. That table furnishes V, J and clone size, whereas the DNA furnished D and trimming. The sample includes about 180,000 clones, 70% to 80% of them seen just once.

V usage is TRBV6-5 and J usage is TRBJ1-1; 7 nucleotides line up with TRBD1. The material sequenced was PBMCs or T cells enriched from blood (not recorded which). This receptor was identified in a man aged 55 to 70 who had been exposed to COVID-19. As DNA, the CDR3 is TGTGCCAGCAGACCCGACAGGGTTCGGGCTGAAGCTTTCTTT. Amino acids: CASRPDRVRAEAFF.